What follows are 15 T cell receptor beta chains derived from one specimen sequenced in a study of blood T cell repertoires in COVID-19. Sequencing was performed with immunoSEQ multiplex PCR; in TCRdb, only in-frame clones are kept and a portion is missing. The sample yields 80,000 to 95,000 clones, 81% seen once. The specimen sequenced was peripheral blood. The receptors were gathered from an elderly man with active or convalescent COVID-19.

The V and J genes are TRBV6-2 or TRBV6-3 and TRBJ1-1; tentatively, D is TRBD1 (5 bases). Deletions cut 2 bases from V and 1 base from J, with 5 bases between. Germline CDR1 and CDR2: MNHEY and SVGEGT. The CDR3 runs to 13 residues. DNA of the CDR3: TGTGCCAGCAGTTACACAGGGAACACTGAAGCTTTCTTT. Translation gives CASSYTGNTEAFF.

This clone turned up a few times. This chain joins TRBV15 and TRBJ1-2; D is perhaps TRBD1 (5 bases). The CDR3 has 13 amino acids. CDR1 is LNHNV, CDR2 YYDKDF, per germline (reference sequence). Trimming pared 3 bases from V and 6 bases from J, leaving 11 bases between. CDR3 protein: CATSRRGTDGYTF. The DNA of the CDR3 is TGTGCCACCAGCAGGCGGGGGACGGATGGCTACACCTTC.

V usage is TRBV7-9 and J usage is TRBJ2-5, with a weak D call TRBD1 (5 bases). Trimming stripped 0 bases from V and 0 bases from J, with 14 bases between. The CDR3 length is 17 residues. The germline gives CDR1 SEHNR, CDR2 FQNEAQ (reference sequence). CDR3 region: CASSLAGQANNQETQYF. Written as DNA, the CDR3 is TGTGCCAGCAGCTTAGCGGGGCAGGCGAACAACCAAGAGACCCAGTACTTC.

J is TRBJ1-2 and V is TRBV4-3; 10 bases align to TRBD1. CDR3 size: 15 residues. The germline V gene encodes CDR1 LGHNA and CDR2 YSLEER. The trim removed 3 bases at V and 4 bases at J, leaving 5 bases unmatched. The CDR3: CASSQRTGGVYGYTF. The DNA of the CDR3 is TGCGCCAGCAGCCAGAGGACAGGGGGAGTCTATGGCTACACCTTC.

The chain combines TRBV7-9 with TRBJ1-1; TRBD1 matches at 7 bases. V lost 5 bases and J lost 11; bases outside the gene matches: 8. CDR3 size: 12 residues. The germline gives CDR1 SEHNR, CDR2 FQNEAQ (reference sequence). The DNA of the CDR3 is TGTGCCAGCAGCAGTGGAGGACAGGTGGCTTTCTTT. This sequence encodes CASSSGGQVAFF.

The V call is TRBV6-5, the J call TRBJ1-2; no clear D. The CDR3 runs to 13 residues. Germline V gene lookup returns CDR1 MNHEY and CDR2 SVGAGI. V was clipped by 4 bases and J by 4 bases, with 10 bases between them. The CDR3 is CASSSGSLYGYTF. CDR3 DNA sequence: TGTGCCAGCAGTTCGGGATCCCTCTATGGCTACACCTTC.

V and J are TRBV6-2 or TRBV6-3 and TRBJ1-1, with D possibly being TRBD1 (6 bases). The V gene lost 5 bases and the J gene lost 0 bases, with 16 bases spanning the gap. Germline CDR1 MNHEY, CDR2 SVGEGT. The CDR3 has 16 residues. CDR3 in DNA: TGTGCCAGCAGTGACCTTGGAACAGGGATGAACACTGAAGCTTTCTTT. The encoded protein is CASSDLGTGMNTEAFF.

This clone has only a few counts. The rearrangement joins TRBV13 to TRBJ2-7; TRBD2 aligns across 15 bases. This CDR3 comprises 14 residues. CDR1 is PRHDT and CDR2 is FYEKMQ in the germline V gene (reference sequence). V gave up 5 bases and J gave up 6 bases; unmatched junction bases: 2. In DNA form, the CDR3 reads TGTGCCAGCAGCCTGGGACTAGCGGGGGGCGAGCAGTACTTC. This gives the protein CASSLGLAGGEQYF.

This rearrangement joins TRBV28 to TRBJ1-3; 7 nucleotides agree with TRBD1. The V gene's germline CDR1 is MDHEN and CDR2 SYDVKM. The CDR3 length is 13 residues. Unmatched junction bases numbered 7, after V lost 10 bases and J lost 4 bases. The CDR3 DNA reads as TGTGCCATCGCCGGGACAGCAGGAAACACCATATATTTT. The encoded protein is CAIAGTAGNTIYF.

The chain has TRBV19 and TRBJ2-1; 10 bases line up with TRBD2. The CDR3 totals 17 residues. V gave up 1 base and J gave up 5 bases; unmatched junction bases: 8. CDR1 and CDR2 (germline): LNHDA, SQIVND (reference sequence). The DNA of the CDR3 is TGTGCCAGTAGTATAGTAGCGGGGGGTATGGCGGACAATGAGCAGTTCTTC. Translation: CASSIVAGGMADNEQFF.

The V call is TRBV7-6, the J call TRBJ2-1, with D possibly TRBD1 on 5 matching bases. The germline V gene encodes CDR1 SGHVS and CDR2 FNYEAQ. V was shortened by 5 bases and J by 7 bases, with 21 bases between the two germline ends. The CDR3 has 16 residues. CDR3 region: CASSNRQLGWENEQFF. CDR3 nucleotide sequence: TGTGCCAGCAGCAACCGACAGCTCGGCTGGGAAAATGAGCAGTTCTTC.

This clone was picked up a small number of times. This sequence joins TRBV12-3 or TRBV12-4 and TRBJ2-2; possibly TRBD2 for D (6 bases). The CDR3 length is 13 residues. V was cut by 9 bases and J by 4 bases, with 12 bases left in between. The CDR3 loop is CASTRGSTGELFF. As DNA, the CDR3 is TGTGCCAGTACTCGGGGGAGCACCGGGGAGCTGTTTTTT.

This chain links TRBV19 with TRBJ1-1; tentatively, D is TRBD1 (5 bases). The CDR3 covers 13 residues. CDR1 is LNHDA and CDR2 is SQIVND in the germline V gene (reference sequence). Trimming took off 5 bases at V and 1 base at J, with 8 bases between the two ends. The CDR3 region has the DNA TGTGCCAGTAGTGCAGGGCGGAACACTGAAGCTTTCTTT. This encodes CASSAGRNTEAFF.

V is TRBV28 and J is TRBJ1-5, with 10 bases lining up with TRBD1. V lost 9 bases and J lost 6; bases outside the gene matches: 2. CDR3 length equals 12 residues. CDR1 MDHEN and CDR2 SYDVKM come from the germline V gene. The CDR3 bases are TGTGCCAGTAGGACAGGGGGTCAGCCCCAGCATTTT. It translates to CASRTGGQPQHF. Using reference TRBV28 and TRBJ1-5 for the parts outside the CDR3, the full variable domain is DVKVTQSSRYLVKRTGEKVFLECVQDMDHENMFWYRQDPGLGLRLIYFSYDVKMKEKGDIPEGYSVSREKKERFSLILESASTNQTSMYLCASRTGGQPQHFGDGTRLSIL.

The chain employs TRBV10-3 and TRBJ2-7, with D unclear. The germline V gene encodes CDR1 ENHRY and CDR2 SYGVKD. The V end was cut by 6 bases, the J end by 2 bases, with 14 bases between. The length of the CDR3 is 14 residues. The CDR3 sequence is CAIRIAPATYEQYF. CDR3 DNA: TGTGCCATCAGGATAGCACCAGCGACCTACGAGCAGTACTTC.